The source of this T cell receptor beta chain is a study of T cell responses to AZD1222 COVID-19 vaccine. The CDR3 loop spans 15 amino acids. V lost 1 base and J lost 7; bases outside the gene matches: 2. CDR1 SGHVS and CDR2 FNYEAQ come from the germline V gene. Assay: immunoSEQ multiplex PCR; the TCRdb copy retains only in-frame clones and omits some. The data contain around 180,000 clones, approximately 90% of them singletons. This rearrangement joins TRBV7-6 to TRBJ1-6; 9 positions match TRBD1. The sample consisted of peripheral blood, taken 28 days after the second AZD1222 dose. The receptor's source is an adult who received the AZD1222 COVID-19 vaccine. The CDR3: CASSLGQGGNSPLHF. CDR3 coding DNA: TGTGCCAGCAGCTTAGGACAGGGGGGGAATTCACCCCTCCACTTT.